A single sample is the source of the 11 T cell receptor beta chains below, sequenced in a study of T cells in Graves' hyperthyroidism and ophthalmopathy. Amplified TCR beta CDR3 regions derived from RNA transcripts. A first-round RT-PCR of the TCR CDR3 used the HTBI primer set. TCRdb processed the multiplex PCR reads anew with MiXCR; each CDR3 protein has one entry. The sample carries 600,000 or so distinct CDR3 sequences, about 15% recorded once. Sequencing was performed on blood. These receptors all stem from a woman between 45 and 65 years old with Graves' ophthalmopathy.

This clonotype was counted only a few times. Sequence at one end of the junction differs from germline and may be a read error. CDR3 nucleotides: TGTGCCGGCAGCCCCACTCGCTCTGGGGCCAACGTCCTGACTTTC. Translated: CAGSPTRSGANVLTF. The V and J genes are TRBV7-8 and TRBJ2-6; no clear D. The CDR3 runs 15 residues. The V gene's germline CDR1 is SGHVS and CDR2 FQNEAQ.

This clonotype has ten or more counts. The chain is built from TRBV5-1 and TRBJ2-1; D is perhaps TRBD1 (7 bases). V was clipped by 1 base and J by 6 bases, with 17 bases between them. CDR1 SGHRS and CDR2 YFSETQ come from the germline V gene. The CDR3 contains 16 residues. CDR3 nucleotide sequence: TGCGCCAGCAGCTTGATATCGGCAGGGGGAGGCAATGAGCAGTTCTTC. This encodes CASSLISAGGGNEQFF.

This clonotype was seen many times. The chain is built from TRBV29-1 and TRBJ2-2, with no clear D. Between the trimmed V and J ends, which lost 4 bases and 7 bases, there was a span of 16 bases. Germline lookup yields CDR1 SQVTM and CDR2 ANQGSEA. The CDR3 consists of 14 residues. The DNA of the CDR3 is TGCAGCGTTGGAAGCCCGATTGAAGGCGGGGAGCTGTTTTTT. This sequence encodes CSVGSPIEGGELFF.

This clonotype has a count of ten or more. The CDR3 sequence: CASSLSDTIYF. The DNA for the CDR3 is TGTGCCAGCAGCTTATCGGACACCATATATTTT. This rearrangement joins TRBV7-2 to TRBJ1-3; unclear D gene. The CDR3 loop spans 11 amino acids. V lost 2 bases to trimming and J lost 8 bases, with 4 bases between them. CDR1 and CDR2 from the germline V gene are SGHTA and FQGNSA. Filled out from reference TRBV7-2 and TRBJ1-3, the complete variable domain reads GAGVSQSPSNKVTEKGKDVELRCDPISGHTALYWYRQSLGQGLEFLIYFQGNSAPDKSGLPSDRFSAERTGGSVSTLTIQRTQQEDSAVYLCASSLSDTIYFGEGSWLTVV.

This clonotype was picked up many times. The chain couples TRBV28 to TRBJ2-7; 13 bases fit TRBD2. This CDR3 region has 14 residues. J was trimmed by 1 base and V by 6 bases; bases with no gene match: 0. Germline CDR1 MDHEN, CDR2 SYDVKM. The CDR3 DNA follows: TGTGCCAGCAGGGGACTAGCGGGATCCTACGAGCAGTACTTC. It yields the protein CASRGLAGSYEQYF.

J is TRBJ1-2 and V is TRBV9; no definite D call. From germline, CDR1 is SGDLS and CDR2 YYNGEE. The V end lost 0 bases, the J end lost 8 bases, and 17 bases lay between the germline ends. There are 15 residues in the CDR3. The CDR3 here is CASSVGLAATLGYTF. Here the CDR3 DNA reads TGTGCCAGCAGCGTAGGCCTCGCTGCAACCTTAGGCTACACCTTC.

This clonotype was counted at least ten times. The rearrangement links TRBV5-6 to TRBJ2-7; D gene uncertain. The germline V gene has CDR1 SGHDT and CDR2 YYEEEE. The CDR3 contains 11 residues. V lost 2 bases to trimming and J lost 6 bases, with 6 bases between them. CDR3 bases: TGTGCCAGCAGCTTAGTGGGCGAGCAGTACTTC. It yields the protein CASSLVGEQYF.

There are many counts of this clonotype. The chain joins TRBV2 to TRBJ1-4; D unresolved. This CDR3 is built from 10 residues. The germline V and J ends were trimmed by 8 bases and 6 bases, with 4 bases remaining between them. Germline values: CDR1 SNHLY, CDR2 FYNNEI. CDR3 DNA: TGTGCCAGCGCTCATGAAAAACTGTTTTTT. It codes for CASAHEKLFF.

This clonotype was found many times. Here the CDR3 reads CASRKTGTGLNTEAFF. In DNA form, the CDR3 reads TGTGCCAGCAGAAAGACCGGGACAGGGTTAAACACTGAAGCTTTCTTT. The chain carries TRBV2 and TRBJ1-1; 9 bases align to TRBD1. V was pared by 6 bases and J by 2 bases, with 10 bases of the junction left unmatched. Germline V lookup: CDR1 SNHLY, CDR2 FYNNEI. This CDR3 has 16 residues.

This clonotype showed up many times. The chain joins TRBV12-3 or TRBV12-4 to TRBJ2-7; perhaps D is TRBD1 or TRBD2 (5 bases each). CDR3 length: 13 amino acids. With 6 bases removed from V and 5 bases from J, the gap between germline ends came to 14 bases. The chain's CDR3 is CASSLGRQDEQYF. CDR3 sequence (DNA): TGTGCCAGCAGCCTGGGACGGCAGGACGAGCAGTACTTC.

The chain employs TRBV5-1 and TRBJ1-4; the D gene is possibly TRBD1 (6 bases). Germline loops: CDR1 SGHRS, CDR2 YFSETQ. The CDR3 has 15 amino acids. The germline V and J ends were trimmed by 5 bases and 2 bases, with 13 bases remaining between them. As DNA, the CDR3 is TGCGCCAGCAGTAAATTTCAGGGGACTAATGAAAAACTGTTTTTT. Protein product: CASSKFQGTNEKLFF.